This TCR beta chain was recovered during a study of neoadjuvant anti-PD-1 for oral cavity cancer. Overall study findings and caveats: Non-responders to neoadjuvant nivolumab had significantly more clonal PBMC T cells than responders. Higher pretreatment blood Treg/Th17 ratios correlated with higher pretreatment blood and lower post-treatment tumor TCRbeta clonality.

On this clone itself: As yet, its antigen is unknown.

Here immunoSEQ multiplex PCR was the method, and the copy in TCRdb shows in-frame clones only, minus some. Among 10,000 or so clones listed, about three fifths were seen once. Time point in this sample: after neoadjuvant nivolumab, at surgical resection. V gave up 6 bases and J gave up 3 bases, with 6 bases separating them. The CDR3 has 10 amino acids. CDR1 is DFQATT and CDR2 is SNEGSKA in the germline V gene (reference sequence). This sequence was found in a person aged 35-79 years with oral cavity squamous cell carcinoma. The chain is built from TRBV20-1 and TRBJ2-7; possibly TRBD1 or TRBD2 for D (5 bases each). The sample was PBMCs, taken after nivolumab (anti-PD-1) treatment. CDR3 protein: CSAGDYEQYF. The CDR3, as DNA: TGCAGTGCGGGGGACTACGAGCAGTACTTC.